Listed here are 2 T cell receptor beta chains from one sample, sequenced in a study of Ad26.COV2.S vaccination and SARS-CoV-2 variants. Treatment noted: some 20 received Ad26.COV2.S at low or high dose, single or two shots; about 5 received placebo; per-sample allocation not given. All samples were drawn on day 63, counting from the first vaccine or placebo injection. Clones were read by immunoSEQ multiplex PCR, and TCRdb kept only the in-frame ones, dropping some. The profile shows roughly 380,000 clones, about nine tenths of them singletons. This specimen consisted of peripheral blood, obtained in a trial of Ad26.COV2.S vaccine versus placebo. These receptors were collected from a person between 18 and 60 years old who received the Ad26.COV2.S COVID-19 vaccine or a placebo.

About this clone itself: This may come from a read error, since a much larger clone is one base off. The same CDR3 is also encoded by other DNA sequences in this sample. The chain has TRBV11-2 and TRBJ2-5; no reliable D call. Germline V gene data show CDR1 as SGHAT and CDR2 as FQNNGV. The ends were cut back, 1 base at V and 5 bases at J, with 2 bases in the middle. CDR3 size: 11 residues. CDR3 loop: CASSLGETQYF. Here the CDR3 DNA reads TGTGCCAGCAGCTTAGGGGAGACCCAGTACTTC.

The chain couples TRBV29-1 to TRBJ1-2; 7 bases are a match to TRBD1. CDR3 length: 10 residues. The V gene's germline CDR1 is SQVTM and CDR2 ANQGSEA. In DNA, the CDR3 is TGCGGGGAAGGGGGCGATGGCTACACCTTC. It encodes CGEGGDGYTF.